The TCR beta chain described here comes from a study of T-cell memory formation after mild COVID-19. Turning to the study itself: In these data, TCR clusters were largely donor specific.

Findings and caveats of the study: Among clones peaking at day 37 in the second wave, SARS-CoV-2 specificity remained unconfirmed. Memory sampled before infection contained some responding clones, suggesting cross-reactive memory joined.

This clonotype was seen only a few times. Its target is not known. Germline values: CDR1 LGHNA, CDR2 YSLEER. V lost 0 bases and J lost 0; bases outside the gene matches: 8. This CDR3 region has 18 residues. Barcoded TCR alpha and TCR beta cDNA libraries with UMIs came from 5'RACE using constant-segment primers. TCRdb re-called the 5' RACE reads through MiXCR, storing one row per CDR3 protein. Of 430,000 or so distinct CDR3 sequences detected, around a quarter appear once; the ten largest clones hold roughly an eighth. The sample consisted of PBMCs or a T cell subset sorted from them (not recorded which). V and J are TRBV4-3 and TRBJ1-2; TRBD1 matches 9 bases. The origin of this receptor is an adult woman who had mild COVID-19 (a few samples of this study predate the infection). Cell type and time point are not known. The CDR3 region has the DNA TGCGCCAGCAGCCAAGAGGGATTCGGGACAGGGACTAACTATGGCTACACCTTC. Translated, it gives CASSQEGFGTGTNYGYTF.